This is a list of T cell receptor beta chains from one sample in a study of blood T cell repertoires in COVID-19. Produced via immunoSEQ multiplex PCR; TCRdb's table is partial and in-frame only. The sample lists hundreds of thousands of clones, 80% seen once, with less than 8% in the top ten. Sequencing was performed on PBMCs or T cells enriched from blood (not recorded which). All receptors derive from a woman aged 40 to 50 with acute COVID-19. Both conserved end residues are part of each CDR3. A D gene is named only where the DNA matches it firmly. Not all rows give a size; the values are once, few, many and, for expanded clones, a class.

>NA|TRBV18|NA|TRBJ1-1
TGTGCCAGCTCACCGCAAGGGGACACTGAAGCTTTCTTT
CASSPQGDTEAFF
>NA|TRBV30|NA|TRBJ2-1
TGTGCCTCGCATAGAATTGGGGCCGAGTTCTTC
CASHRIGAEFF
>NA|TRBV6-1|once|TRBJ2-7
TGTGCCAGCAGTGAATCCGGGATACACGAGCAGTACTTC
CASSESGIHEQYF
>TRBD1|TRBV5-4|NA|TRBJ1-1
TGTGCCAGCAGACGGACAGGGAGGAACACTGAAGCTTTCTTT
CASRRTGRNTEAFF
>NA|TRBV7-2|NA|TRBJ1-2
TGTGCCAGCAGCCCTCAGGACAGTCGAGGCGGCTACACCTTC
CASSPQDSRGGYTF
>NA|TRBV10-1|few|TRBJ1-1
TGCGCCAGCAGTGTTAAAGCGGACACTGAAGCTTTCTTT
CASSVKADTEAFF
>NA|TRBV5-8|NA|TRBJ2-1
TGTGCCAGCAGCTTAGTAGCAGGGGATGAGCAGTTCTTC
CASSLVAGDEQFF
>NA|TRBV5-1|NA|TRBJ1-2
TGCGCCAGCAGCCTTTCGGGGGGCGAAGGGTATGGCTACACCTTC
CASSLSGGEGYGYTF
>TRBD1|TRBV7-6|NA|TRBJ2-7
TGTGCCAGCAGCTTAGCCCCGACAGGGTTCGGGGAGCAGTACTTC
CASSLAPTGFGEQYF
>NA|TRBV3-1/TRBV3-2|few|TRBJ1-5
TGTGCCAGCAGCCAGAACAGTCAAGACCAGCCCCAGCATTTT
CASSQNSQDQPQHF
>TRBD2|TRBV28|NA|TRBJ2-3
TGTGCCAGCAGTTTGGGGACTAGCGGGGGGCTCAGGAAAGATACGCAGTATTTT
CASSLGTSGGLRKDTQYF
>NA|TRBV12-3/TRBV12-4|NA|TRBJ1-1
TGTGCCAGCAGTTCCGGGGGGGGGACTGAAGCTTTCTTT
CASSSGGGTEAFF
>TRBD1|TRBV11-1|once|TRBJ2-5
TGTGCCAGCGGCGACAGGGGATACGAGACCCAGTACTTC
CASGDRGYETQYF
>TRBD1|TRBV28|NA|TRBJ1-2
TGTGCCAGCAGTTTATGGGGGACAGTCTATGGCTACACCTTC
CASSLWGTVYGYTF
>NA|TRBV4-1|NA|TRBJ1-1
TGCGCCAGCAGCCAAGATTTTCAGTTTCAAGCTTTCTTT
CASSQDFQFQAFF
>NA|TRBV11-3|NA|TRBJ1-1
TGTGCCAGCAGCACCCGAGCGAACACTGAAGCTTTCTTT
CASSTRANTEAFF
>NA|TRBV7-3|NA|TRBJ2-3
TGTGCCAGCAGCTACTCGGCAGATACGCAGTATTTT
CASSYSADTQYF
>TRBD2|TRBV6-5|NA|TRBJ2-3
TGTGCCGCCCAAGAGCGGGGGGCTAGCACAGATACGCAGTATTTT
CAAQERGASTDTQYF
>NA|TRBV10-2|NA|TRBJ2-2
TGCGCCAGCAGTGGGCCCACACCGAACACCGGGGAGCTGTTTTTT
CASSGPTPNTGELFF
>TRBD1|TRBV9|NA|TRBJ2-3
TGTGCCAGCAGCCCAAGACCAGGGGGCCGGGCAGATACGCAGTATTTT
CASSPRPGGRADTQYF
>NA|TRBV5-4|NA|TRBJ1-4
TGTGCCAGCAGCAACACAGGGAACGGGAATGAAAAACTGTTTTTT
CASSNTGNGNEKLFF
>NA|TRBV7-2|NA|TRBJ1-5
TGTGCCAGCAGCTCTGACAGCCTCAATCAGCCCCAGCATTTT
CASSSDSLNQPQHF
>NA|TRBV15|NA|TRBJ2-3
TGTGCCACCAGCAGAGATTTGGAGACAGATACGCAGTATTTT
CATSRDLETDTQYF
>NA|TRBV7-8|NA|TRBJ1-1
TGTGCCAGCAGTACTGGGACTTCTGAAGCTTTCTTT
CASSTGTSEAFF
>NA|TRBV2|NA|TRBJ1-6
TGTGCCAGCAGTGAAGAGACAGGACGGGATTCACCCCTCCACTTT
CASSEETGRDSPLHF
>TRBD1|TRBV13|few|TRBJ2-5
TGTGCCAGCAGCTCGGGGGGACAGGGGGCAAGTTGGGAGACCCAGTACTTC
CASSSGGQGASWETQYF
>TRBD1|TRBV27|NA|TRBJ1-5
TGTGCCAGCAGTTTGACAGGGCCGCAGCCCCAGCATTTT
CASSLTGPQPQHF
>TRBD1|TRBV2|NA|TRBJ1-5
TGTGCCAGCAGGAGCGACAGGGCGAGGTGGAGTCAGCCCCAGCATTTT
CASRSDRARWSQPQHF
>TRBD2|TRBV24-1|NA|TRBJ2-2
TGTGCCACCAGTGATTTCCGGCTAGCGGGAGGGGACGGGGAGCTGTTTTTT
CATSDFRLAGGDGELFF
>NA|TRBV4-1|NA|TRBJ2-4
TGCGCCAGCAGCCCCATACAGTTCGGGAGCCTCGCCAAAAACATTCAGTACTTC
CASSPIQFGSLAKNIQYF
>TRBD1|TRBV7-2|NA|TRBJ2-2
TGTGCCAGCAGCTTAAAGGCAGGGGGCGCGGGCGGGGAGCTGTTTTTT
CASSLKAGGAGGELFF
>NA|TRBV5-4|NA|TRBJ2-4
TGTGCCAGCAGCTTGGGCGGCAGGGAAGAAAACATTCAGTACTTC
CASSLGGREENIQYF
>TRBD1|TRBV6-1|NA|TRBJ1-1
TGTGCCAGCAGTGACGGGACAGGCGCCAACACTGAAGCTTTCTTT
CASSDGTGANTEAFF
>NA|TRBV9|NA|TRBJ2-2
TGTGCCAGCAGCGTAGTACAGAACACCGGGGAGCTGTTTTTT
CASSVVQNTGELFF
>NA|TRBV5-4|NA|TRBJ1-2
TGTGCCAGCAGCCCAAAGGACAAGCCATATGGCTACACCTTC
CASSPKDKPYGYTF
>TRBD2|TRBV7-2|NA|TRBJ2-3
TGTGCCAGCAGCTTATATCCGAGACTAGCGGGAGAGGATACGCAGTATTTT
CASSLYPRLAGEDTQYF
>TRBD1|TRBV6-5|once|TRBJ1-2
TGTGCCAGCAGTCCGACAGGGAATCATGGCTACACCTTC
CASSPTGNHGYTF
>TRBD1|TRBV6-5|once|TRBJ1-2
TGTGCCAGCAGCCCAGGGGGCGCATATGGCTACACCTTC
CASSPGGAYGYTF
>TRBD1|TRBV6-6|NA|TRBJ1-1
TGTGCCAGCAGAGGGACAGGGTACTCTGAAGCTTTCTTT
CASRGTGYSEAFF
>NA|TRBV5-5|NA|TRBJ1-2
TGTGCCAGCAGCCCCGGGGGAGGGCTTGGCTACACCTTC
CASSPGGGLGYTF
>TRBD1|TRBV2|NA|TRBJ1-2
TGTGCCAGCAGTGAGACTACAGGGGGAGTCTATGGCTACACCTTC
CASSETTGGVYGYTF
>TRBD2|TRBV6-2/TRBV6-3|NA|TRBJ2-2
TGTGCCAGCAGTTTCCCCGGGAGGGTTACCGGGGAGCTGTTTTTT
CASSFPGRVTGELFF
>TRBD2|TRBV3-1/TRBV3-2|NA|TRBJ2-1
TGTGCCAGCAGCCAAATAGCGGGGGGGCCCTACAATGAGCAGTTCTTC
CASSQIAGGPYNEQFF
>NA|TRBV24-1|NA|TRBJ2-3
TGTGCCACCAGTGTCACTAGCACAGATACGCAGTATTTT
CATSVTSTDTQYF
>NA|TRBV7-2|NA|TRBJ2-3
TGTGCCAGCTTTTTACGATCCCGAGGAGATACGCAGTATTTT
CASFLRSRGDTQYF
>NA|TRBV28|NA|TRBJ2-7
TGTGCCAGCAGCCGAACCGGGACTGGGGACTACGAGCAGTACTTC
CASSRTGTGDYEQYF
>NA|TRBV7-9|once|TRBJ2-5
TGTGCCAGCAGCTTCGCAGGACAAGAGACCCAGTACTTC
CASSFAGQETQYF
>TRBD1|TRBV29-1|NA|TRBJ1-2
TGCAGCGTTGTAGATGACAGGGGTAATGGCTACACCTTC
CSVVDDRGNGYTF
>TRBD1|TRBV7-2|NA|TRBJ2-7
TGTGCCAGCAGCTTAGGCCCACAGGGGGCATACGAGCAGTACTTC
CASSLGPQGAYEQYF
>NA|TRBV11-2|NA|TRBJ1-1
TGTGCCAGCAGCTTAAACAGTGGTGCTACCAGCTCTGAAGCTTTCTTT
CASSLNSGATSSEAFF
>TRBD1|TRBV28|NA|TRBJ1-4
TGTGCCACCGCAGAAAACAGGGGGGGAACTAATGAAAAACTGTTTTTT
CATAENRGGTNEKLFF
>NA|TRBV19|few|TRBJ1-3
TGTGCCAGTAGTATAGACGCCACGCCGATGGCCAGCGGCTCTGGAAACACCATATATTTT
CASSIDATPMASGSGNTIYF
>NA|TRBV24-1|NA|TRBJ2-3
TGTGCCACCATAGTCCGGGTAGATACGCAGTATTTT
CATIVRVDTQYF
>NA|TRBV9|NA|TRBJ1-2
TGTGCCAGCAGCGTAGTGGGGGCGCCTAACTATGGCTACACCTTC
CASSVVGAPNYGYTF
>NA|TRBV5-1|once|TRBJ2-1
TGCGCCAGCAGCCCAGGCAGGGATGAGCAGTTCTTC
CASSPGRDEQFF